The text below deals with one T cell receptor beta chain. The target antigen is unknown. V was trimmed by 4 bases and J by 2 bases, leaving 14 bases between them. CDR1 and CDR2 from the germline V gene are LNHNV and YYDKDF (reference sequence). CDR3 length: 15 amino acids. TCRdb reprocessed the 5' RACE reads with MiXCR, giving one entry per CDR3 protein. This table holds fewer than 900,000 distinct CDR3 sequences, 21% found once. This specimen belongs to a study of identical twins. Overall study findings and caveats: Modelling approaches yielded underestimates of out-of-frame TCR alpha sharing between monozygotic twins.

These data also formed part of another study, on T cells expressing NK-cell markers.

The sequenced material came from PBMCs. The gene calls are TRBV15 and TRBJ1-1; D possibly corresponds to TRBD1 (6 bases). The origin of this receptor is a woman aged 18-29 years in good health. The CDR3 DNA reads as TGTGCCACCAGCACACCGGGACACCCAAACACTGAAGCTTTCTTT. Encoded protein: CATSTPGHPNTEAFF.